The T cell receptor beta chain under discussion was sequenced for a study of regulatory T cells in long-lasting Graves disease. Ten or more counts support this clonotype. Its cognate antigen is unknown. Library construction for TCR beta used iRepertoire HTBI primers and Arm-PCR of CDR3 regions. TCRdb called the multiplex PCR reads again in MiXCR, with one record for every CDR3 protein. This table has over 500,000 distinct CDR3 sequences, about 16% appearing once. Time point noted: newly diagnosed GD, antithyroid drugs for less than 3 months. PBMC-extracted RNA yielded the TCR library. Diagnosing Graves' disease relied on the American Thyroid Association guidelines. V was shortened by 4 bases and J by 3 bases, with 11 bases between the two germline ends. The CDR3 is 14 residues long. Germline V gene data show CDR1 as SEHNR and CDR2 as FQNEAQ (reference sequence). Study-level results: Peripheral blood alone, not thyroid tissue, underwent study.

These data also formed part of another study, on T cells in Graves' hyperthyroidism and ophthalmopathy.

The V call is TRBV7-9, the J call TRBJ2-3, with D possibly matching TRBD2 (6 bases). The TCR was taken from a man in his late teens or twenties with Graves disease. The sample was peripheral blood mononuclear cells (PBMCs), taken at new diagnosis, from a patient treated with antithyroid drugs. The CDR3 loop is CASSSLARTDTQYF. As DNA, the CDR3 is TGTGCCAGCAGCTCTCTAGCGAGAACAGATACGCAGTATTTT.